This entry lists 22 T cell receptor beta chains sequenced from one sample in a study of blood T cell repertoires in COVID-19. Profiled with immunoSEQ multiplex PCR; TCRdb holds only in-frame clones, not every one. The sample shows 150,000 to 200,000 clones, roughly 80% of them seen only once. The sequenced sample was peripheral blood. These receptors came from a man in his fifties or sixties with active or convalescent COVID-19.

This sequence joins TRBV27 and TRBJ2-7; 13 positions agree with TRBD2. Germline V CDR1 and CDR2: MNHEY, SMNVEV (reference sequence). This CDR3 contains 15 residues. The V and J ends lost 5 bases and 7 bases, in that order; junction bases with no gene match: 8. As DNA, the CDR3 is TGTGCCAGCAGTCCCTCGACTAGCGGGAGGTGGGAGCAGTACTTC. It encodes CASSPSTSGRWEQYF.

The chain couples TRBV3-1 (or the pseudogene TRBV3-2) to TRBJ2-7; possible D gene TRBD1, 5 bases. CDR3 length: 15 residues. Germline CDR1 reads LGHDT; CDR2 reads YNNKEL (reference sequence). V lost 4 bases and J lost 0, with 13 bases in between. In DNA form, the CDR3 reads TGTGCCAGCAGCCTTCTCTCCCAGGGCTCCTACGAGCAGTACTTC. It yields the protein CASSLLSQGSYEQYF.

The J gene is TRBJ1-3, the V gene TRBV28; D is possibly TRBD1 (6 bases). V dropped 6 bases and J dropped 0 bases, with 18 bases sitting between them. The germline V gene encodes CDR1 MDHEN and CDR2 SYDVKM. CDR3 size: 17 residues. CDR3 bases: TGTGCCAGCAGAACCGGACAGCTCTCTTCCTCTGGAAACACCATATATTTT. This encodes CASRTGQLSSSGNTIYF.

J is TRBJ1-1 and V is TRBV2; 7 bases fit TRBD1. Germline values: CDR1 SNHLY, CDR2 FYNNEI. Losses at the gene ends were 8 bases for V and 4 bases for J; bases not matched to a gene: 7. The CDR3 runs 13 residues. The CDR3, as DNA: TGTGCCAGCCTGGGACAGTGGGGCACTGAAGCTTTCTTT. It specifies CASLGQWGTEAFF.

The chain uses TRBV29-1 and TRBJ1-3; D not resolved. The germline V and J ends were trimmed by 3 bases and 8 bases, with 14 bases remaining between them. The CDR3 has 13 amino acids. The germline gives CDR1 SQVTM, CDR2 ANQGSEA. Here the CDR3 DNA reads TGCAGCGTTGATGTCGGAGCCGGAGACACCATATATTTT. Translation gives CSVDVGAGDTIYF.

The rearrangement joins TRBV27 to TRBJ2-2, with 7 positions matching TRBD1. CDR1 MNHEY and CDR2 SMNVEV come from the germline V gene (reference sequence). V lost 5 bases and J lost 4; bases outside the gene matches: 7. This CDR3 has 15 residues. CDR3 nucleotides: TGTGCCAGCAGTCCAGACAGGGCGGGCACCGGGGAGCTGTTTTTT. Protein sequence: CASSPDRAGTGELFF.

The rearrangement links TRBV24-1 to TRBJ2-1; 7 bases line up with TRBD2. This CDR3 spans 15 amino acids. V trimming: 4 bases; J trimming: 9 bases; junction bases outside the gene matches: 11. Germline CDR1 and CDR2: KGHDR and SFDVKD. For the CDR3, the DNA is TGTGCCACCAGTGACCCCACTGGCGGGAGCGTTGAGCAGTTCTTC. Its protein product is CATSDPTGGSVEQFF.

The rearrangement joins TRBV9 to TRBJ2-2; 8 bases fit TRBD1. The CDR3 consists of 16 residues. Germline loops: CDR1 SGDLS, CDR2 YYNGEE. The V and J ends lost 3 bases and 4 bases, in that order; junction bases with no gene match: 8. CDR3 DNA: TGTGCCAGCAGCGATCCTTACAGGGGGACCACCGGGGAGCTGTTTTTT. Its translation: CASSDPYRGTTGELFF.

The CDR3 here is CASSRGGSQDTQYF. In nucleotides, the CDR3 is TGCGCCAGCAGCCGGGGGGGATCCCAAGATACGCAGTATTTT. The chain has TRBV5-1 and TRBJ2-3, with 8 bases fitting TRBD2. J was trimmed by 5 bases and V by 4 bases; bases with no gene match: 6. Germline loops: CDR1 SGHRS, CDR2 YFSETQ. The CDR3 length is 14 residues.

This clone was observed a single time. V is TRBV28 and J is TRBJ1-4; D remains unclear. CDR1 is MDHEN, CDR2 SYDVKM, per germline. The CDR3 extends over 14 amino acids. V gave up 3 bases and J gave up 6 bases, with 11 bases separating them. The chain's CDR3 is CASSFLSGDEKLFF. Written as DNA, the CDR3 is TGTGCCAGCAGTTTTTTGTCTGGAGATGAAAAACTGTTTTTT.

The J gene is TRBJ2-7, the V gene TRBV28, with D uncertain. V lost 8 bases and J 0 bases, leaving 17 bases between the germline ends. Germline V gene sequence: CDR1 MDHEN, CDR2 SYDVKM. The CDR3 is 15 amino acids. The DNA of the CDR3 is TGTGCCAGCTTTAGCTCGGCGCTTAACTCCTACGAGCAGTACTTC. Protein product: CASFSSALNSYEQYF.

CDR3 sequence reads: CASSQGLGSPLHF. CDR3 coding DNA: TGCGCCAGCAGCCAAGGACTCGGATCACCCCTCCACTTT. The rearrangement uses TRBV4-3 and TRBJ1-6; unclear D gene. Germline V CDR1 and CDR2: LGHNA, YSLEER. This CDR3 is built from 13 residues. The V and J ends lost 1 base and 10 bases respectively, with 8 bases between them.

J is TRBJ2-7 and V is TRBV7-9; TRBD1 matches at 8 bases. Trimming cost V 1 base and J 6 bases; bases outside gene matches: 5. Looked up from germline, CDR1 is SEHNR and CDR2 is FQNEAQ (reference sequence). The CDR3 length is 14 residues. The CDR3 loop is CASSLGRGLVEQYF. The CDR3 DNA reads TGTGCCAGCAGCTTAGGCAGGGGGCTCGTCGAGCAGTACTTC.

The rearrangement uses TRBV18 and TRBJ2-3; TRBD2 matches at 11 bases. Germline assignment: CDR1 KGHSH and CDR2 LQKENI. The trim removed 4 bases at V and 3 bases at J, leaving 6 bases unmatched. CDR3 size: 16 residues. CDR3 sequence reads: CASSLLTSGRTDTQYF. The CDR3 bases are TGTGCCAGCTCACTGTTAACTAGCGGGAGAACAGATACGCAGTATTTT. Full variable domain (outside the CDR3, taken from reference TRBV18 and TRBJ2-3): NAGVMQNPRHLVRRRGQEARLRCSPMKGHSHVYWYRQLPEEGLKFMVYLQKENIIDESGMPKERFSAEFPKEGPSILRIQQVVRGDSAAYFCASSLLTSGRTDTQYFGPGTRLTVL.

This clone has only a few counts. The rearrangement links TRBV6-2 or TRBV6-3 to TRBJ2-3; TRBD2 matches at 11 bases. V lost 4 bases to trimming and J lost 10 bases; unmatched junction nucleotides: 7. From germline, CDR1 is MNHEY and CDR2 SVGEGT. The CDR3 has 14 amino acids. CDR3 protein: CASSSSSGGPPQYF. The CDR3, as DNA: TGTGCCAGCAGTTCCTCTAGCGGGGGGCCCCCGCAGTATTTT.

This clone was observed many times. The CDR3 reads CASSVSGESNQPQHF. CDR3 nucleotides: TGTGCCAGCAGCGTATCGGGAGAGTCCAATCAGCCCCAGCATTTT. This rearrangement joins TRBV9 to TRBJ1-5; D uncertain. This CDR3 region has 15 residues. The germline V gene encodes CDR1 SGDLS and CDR2 YYNGEE. V shed 1 base and J shed 3 bases, with 11 bases lying between them.

This clone was counted a single time. The chain has TRBV18 and TRBJ1-1; D may be TRBD1 (6 bases). There are 15 residues in the CDR3. The germline CDR1 and CDR2 sequences are KGHSH and LQKENI. Trimming took 3 bases from V and 0 from J, leaving 11 bases between them. CDR3 in DNA: TGTGCCAGCTCACCGAGACAGGAAATGAACACTGAAGCTTTCTTT. Amino acids: CASSPRQEMNTEAFF. Filled out from reference TRBV18 and TRBJ1-1, the complete variable domain reads NAGVMQNPRHLVRRRGQEARLRCSPMKGHSHVYWYRQLPEEGLKFMVYLQKENIIDESGMPKERFSAEFPKEGPSILRIQQVVRGDSAAYFCASSPRQEMNTEAFFGQGTRLTVV.

This clone is a singleton in its sample. The V and J genes are TRBV24-1 and TRBJ2-3, with 10 bases identical to TRBD2. There are 17 residues in the CDR3. V shed 1 base, J shed 0 bases, and the junction held 3 bases outside the gene matches. Germline CDR1 KGHDR, CDR2 SFDVKD. CDR3 nucleotides: TGTGCCACCAGTGATTTCAGGACTAGCGGCAGCACAGATACGCAGTATTTT. Translating it yields CATSDFRTSGSTDTQYF.

This chain links TRBV6-5 with TRBJ2-7; 9 bases fit TRBD2. The ends lost 6 bases at V and 3 bases at J; junction bases unmatched: 3. From germline, CDR1 is MNHEY and CDR2 SVGAGI. The CDR3 has 13 residues. DNA of the CDR3: TGTGCCAGCAGGGGACTAGCCAACTACGAGCAGTACTTC. It yields the protein CASRGLANYEQYF.

The V gene is TRBV28, the J gene TRBJ1-3, with D uncertain. The CDR3 has 14 amino acids. Germline V gene sequence: CDR1 MDHEN, CDR2 SYDVKM. Trimming cost V 7 bases and J 0 bases, with 10 bases left between them. The chain's CDR3 is CASIPQHSGNTIYF. Here the CDR3 DNA reads TGTGCCAGCATTCCACAGCACTCTGGAAACACCATATATTTT.

V gene TRBV6-4 combines with J gene TRBJ1-5, with D perhaps TRBD1 (6 bases). Per the germline V gene, CDR1 is MRHNA and CDR2 is SNTAGT. The CDR3 has 14 residues. V lost 6 bases and J 5 bases, leaving 14 bases between the germline ends. The CDR3 coding sequence is TGTGCCAGCAGCCCGACAGGTTTCGATCAGCCCCAGCATTTT. Translated, it gives CASSPTGFDQPQHF.

This chain joins TRBV3-1 (or the pseudogene TRBV3-2) and TRBJ1-1, with D perhaps TRBD1 (6 bases). Between the trimmed V and J ends, which lost 4 bases and 1 base, there was a span of 10 bases. Germline CDR1 and CDR2: LGHDT and YNNKEL (reference sequence). The CDR3 consists of 14 residues. CDR3 region: CASSRGTSNTEAFF. CDR3 coding DNA: TGTGCCAGCAGCCGAGGGACATCGAACACTGAAGCTTTCTTT.